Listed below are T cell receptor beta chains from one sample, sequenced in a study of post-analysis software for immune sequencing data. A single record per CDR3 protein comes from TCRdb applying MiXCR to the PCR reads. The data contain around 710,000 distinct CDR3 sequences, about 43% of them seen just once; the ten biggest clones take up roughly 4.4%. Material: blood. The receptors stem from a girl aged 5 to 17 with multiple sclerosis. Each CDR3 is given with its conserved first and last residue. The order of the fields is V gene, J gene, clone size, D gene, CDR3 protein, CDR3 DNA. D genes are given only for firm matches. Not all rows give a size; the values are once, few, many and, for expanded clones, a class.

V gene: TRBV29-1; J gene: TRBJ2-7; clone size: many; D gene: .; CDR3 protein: CSVVGGEQYF; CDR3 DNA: TGCAGCGTTGTCGGCGGGGAGCAGTACTTC
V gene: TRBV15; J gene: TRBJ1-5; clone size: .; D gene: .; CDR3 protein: CATSRGAGSNQPQHF; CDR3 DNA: TGTGCCACCAGCAGAGGGGCAGGGTCAAATCAGCCCCAGCATTTT
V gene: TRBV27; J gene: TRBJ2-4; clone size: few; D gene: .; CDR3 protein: CASSLNGGTGRVIAKNIQYF; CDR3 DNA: TGTGCCAGCAGTTTGAACGGGGGAACGGGTCGCGTTATAGCCAAAAACATTCAGTACTTC
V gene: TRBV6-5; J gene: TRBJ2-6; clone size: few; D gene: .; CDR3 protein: CASRGPGANVLTF; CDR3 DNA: TGTGCCAGCAGAGGCCCTGGGGCCAACGTCCTGACTTTC
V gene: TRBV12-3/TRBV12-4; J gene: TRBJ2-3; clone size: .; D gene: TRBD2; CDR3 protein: CVSSLDERERGDTQYF; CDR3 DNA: TGTGTCAGCAGTTTAGATGAGCGGGAGCGGGGAGATACGCAGTATTTT
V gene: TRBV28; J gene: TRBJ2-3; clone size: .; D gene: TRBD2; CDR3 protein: CASSPGTSGRVVDTQYF; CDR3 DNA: TGTGCCAGCAGTCCCGGGACTAGCGGGAGGGTAGTAGATACGCAGTATTTT
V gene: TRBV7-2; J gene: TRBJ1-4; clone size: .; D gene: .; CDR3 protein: CASSLGGSEKLFF; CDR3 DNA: TGTGCCAGCAGCTTAGGAGGCTCTGAAAAACTGTTTTTT
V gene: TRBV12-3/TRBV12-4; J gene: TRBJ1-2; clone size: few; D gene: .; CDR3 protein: CASTFRAPPLANYGYTF; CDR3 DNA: TGTGCCAGCACCTTCAGGGCCCCACCCTTAGCTAACTATGGCTACACCTTC
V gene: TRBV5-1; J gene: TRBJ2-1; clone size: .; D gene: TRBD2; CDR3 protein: CASSLPGLRYNEQFF; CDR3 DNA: TGCGCCAGCAGCTTGCCGGGACTACGCTACAATGAGCAGTTCTTC
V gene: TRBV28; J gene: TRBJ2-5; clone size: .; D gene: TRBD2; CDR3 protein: CASSLWASGQETQYF; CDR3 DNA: TGTGCCAGCAGTTTATGGGCTAGCGGGCAAGAGACCCAGTACTTC
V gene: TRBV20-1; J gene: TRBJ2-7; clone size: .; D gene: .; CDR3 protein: CSAPPTGRAGTYEQYF; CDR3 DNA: TGCAGTGCTCCCCCAACGGGACGGGCCGGGACCTACGAGCAGTACTTC
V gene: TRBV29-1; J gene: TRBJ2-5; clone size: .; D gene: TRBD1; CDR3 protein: CSVIPGQGGWQETQYF; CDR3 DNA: TGCAGCGTGATTCCGGGACAGGGAGGTTGGCAAGAGACCCAGTACTTC
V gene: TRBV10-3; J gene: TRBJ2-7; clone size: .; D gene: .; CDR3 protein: CAISASKGQGKDYEQYF; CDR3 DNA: TGTGCCATCAGTGCCTCGAAGGGTCAAGGAAAAGACTACGAGCAGTACTTC
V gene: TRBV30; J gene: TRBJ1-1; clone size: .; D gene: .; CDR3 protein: CAWSGGPSEAFF; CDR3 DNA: TGTGCCTGGAGTGGGGGGCCCTCTGAAGCTTTCTTT
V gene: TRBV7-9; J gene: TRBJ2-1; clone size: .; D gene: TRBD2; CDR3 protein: CASSFSSGRCDEQFF; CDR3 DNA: TGTGCCAGCAGCTTCTCCAGCGGGAGGTGCGATGAGCAGTTCTTC
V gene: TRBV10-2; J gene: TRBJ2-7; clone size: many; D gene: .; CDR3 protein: CASSAISEQYF; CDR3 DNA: TGCGCCAGCAGCGCCATTAGCGAGCAGTACTTC
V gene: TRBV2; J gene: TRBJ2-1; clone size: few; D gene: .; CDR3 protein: CASSEWSASSYNEQFF; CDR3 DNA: TGTGCCAGCAGTGAATGGTCTGCCAGCTCCTACAATGAGCAGTTCTTC
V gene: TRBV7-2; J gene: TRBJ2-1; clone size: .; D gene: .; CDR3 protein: CASSLGGQSTNEQFF; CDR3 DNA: TGTGCCAGCAGCTTAGGGGGCCAGTCTACAAATGAGCAGTTCTTC
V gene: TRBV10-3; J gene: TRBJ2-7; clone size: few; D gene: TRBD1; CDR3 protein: CAISRAGQGGQQYF; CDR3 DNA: TGTGCCATCAGCCGGGCGGGACAGGGAGGCCAGCAGTACTTC
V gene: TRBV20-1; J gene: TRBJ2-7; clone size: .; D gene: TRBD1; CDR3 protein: CSADPGTGAYEQYF; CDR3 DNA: TGCAGTGCGGATCCCGGGACAGGGGCCTACGAGCAGTACTTC
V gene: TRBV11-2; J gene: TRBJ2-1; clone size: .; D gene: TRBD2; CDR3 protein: CASSFEREGYNEQFF; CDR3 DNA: TGTGCCAGCAGCTTCGAACGGGAGGGTTACAATGAGCAGTTCTTC
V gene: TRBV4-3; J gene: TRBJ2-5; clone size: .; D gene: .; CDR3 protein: CASSQGSTTEGETQYF; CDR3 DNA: TGCGCCAGCAGCCAAGGTTCCACCACCGAGGGGGAGACCCAGTACTTC
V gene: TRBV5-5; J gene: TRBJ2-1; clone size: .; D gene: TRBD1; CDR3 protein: CASSGDRGTGDLVNEQFF; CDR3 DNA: TGTGCCAGCAGCGGGGACAGGGGGACGGGGGACCTTGTTAATGAGCAGTTCTTC
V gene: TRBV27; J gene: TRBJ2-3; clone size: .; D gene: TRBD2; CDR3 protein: CASSPLAGEDTDTQYF; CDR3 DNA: TGTGCCAGCAGTCCTCTAGCGGGAGAGGACACAGATACGCAGTATTTT
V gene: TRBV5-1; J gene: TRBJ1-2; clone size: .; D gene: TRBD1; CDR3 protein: CASSQGQGGDYTF; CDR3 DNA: TGCGCCAGCAGCCAAGGACAGGGCGGAGACTACACCTTC
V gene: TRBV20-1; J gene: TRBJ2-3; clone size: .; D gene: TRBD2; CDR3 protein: CSVEMGGSPDPSDTQYF; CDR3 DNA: TGCAGTGTAGAGATGGGCGGGAGTCCCGATCCGTCAGATACGCAGTATTTT
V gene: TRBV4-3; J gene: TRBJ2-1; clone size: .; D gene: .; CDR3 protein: CASSQDYGGGSYNEQFF; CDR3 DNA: TGCGCCAGCAGCCAAGATTACGGGGGAGGATCCTACAATGAGCAGTTCTTC
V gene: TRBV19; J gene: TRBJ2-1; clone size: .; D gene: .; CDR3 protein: CASSMTAYNEQFF; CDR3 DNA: TGTGCCAGTAGTATGACTGCCTACAATGAGCAGTTCTTC
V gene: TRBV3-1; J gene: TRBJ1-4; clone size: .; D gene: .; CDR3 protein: CASSQRGGVTNEKLFF; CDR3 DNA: TGTGCCAGCAGCCAGCGGGGGGGAGTAACTAATGAAAAACTGTTTTTT
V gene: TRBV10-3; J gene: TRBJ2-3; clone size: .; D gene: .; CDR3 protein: CAISEGGDTDAQYF; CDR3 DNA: TGTGCCATCAGTGAAGGTGGAGACACAGATGCGCAGTATTTT
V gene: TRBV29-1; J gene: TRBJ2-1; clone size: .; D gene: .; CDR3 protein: CSVCRNSNEQFF; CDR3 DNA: TGCAGCGTATGCAGGAATTCCAATGAGCAGTTCTTC
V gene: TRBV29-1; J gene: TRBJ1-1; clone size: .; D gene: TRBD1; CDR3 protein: CSVTGQGGSTEAFF; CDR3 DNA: TGCAGCGTTACCGGACAGGGCGGGAGCACTGAAGCTTTCTTT
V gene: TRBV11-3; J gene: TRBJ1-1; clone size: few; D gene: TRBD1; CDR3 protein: CASSARQGRYSEAFF; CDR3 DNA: TGTGCCAGCAGCGCTCGACAGGGAAGGTATAGTGAAGCTTTCTTT
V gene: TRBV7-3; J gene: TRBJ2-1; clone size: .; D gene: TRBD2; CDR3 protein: CASSFTAGAGNEQFF; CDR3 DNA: TGTGCCAGCAGCTTCACAGCGGGAGCAGGGAATGAGCAGTTCTTC
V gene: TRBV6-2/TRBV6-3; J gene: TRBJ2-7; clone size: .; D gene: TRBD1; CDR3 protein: CASSSATGGSYEQYF; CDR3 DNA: TGTGCCAGCAGTTCCGCTACAGGGGGATCCTACGAGCAGTACTTC
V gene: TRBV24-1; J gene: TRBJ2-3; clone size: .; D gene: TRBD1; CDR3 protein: CATSDNTGGTDTQYF; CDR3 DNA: TGTGCCACCAGTGACAATACAGGGGGCACAGATACGCAGTATTTT
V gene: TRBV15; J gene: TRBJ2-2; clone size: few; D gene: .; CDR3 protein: CATGRNTGELFF; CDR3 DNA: TGTGCCACAGGCCGGAACACCGGGGAGCTGTTTTTT
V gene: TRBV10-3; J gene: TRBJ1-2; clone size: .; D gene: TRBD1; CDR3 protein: CAISEGQGVYGYTF; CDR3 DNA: TGTGCCATCAGTGAGGGACAGGGTGTCTATGGCTACACCTTC
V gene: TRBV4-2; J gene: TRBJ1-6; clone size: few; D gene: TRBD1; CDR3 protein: CASSQLDRGRGSPLHF; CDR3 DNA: TGTGCCAGCAGCCAGTTGGACAGGGGAAGAGGGTCACCCCTCCACTTT
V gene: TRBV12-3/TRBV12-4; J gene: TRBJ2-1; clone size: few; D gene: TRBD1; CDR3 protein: CASRPDRDWNEQFF; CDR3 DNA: TGTGCCAGCAGGCCGGACAGGGATTGGAATGAGCAGTTCTTC
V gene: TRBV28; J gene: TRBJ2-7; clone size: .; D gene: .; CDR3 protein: CASSFLGFHEQYF; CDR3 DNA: TGTGCCAGCAGTTTTTTGGGTTTCCACGAGCAGTACTTC
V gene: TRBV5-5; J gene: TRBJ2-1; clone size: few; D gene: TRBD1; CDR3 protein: CASSYGTVYNEQFF; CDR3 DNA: TGTGCCAGCAGCTACGGGACAGTTTACAATGAGCAGTTCTTC
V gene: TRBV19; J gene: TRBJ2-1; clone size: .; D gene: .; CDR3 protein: CASSIDLKMSYNEQFF; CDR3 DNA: TGTGCCAGTAGTATAGATCTCAAGATGTCCTACAATGAGCAGTTCTTC
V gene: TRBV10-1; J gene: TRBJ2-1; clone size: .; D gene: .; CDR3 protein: CASSEFGEGYNEQFF; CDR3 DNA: TGCGCCAGCAGTGAGTTCGGCGAAGGGTACAATGAGCAGTTCTTC
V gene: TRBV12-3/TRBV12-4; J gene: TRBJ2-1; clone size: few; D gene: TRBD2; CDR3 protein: CASSLDHGLAGEDEQFF; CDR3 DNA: TGTGCCAGCAGTTTAGACCACGGACTAGCGGGAGAGGATGAGCAGTTCTTC
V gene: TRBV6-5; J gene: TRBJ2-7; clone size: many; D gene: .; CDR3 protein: CASSYSEGPYEQYF; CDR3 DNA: TGTGCCAGCAGTTACTCAGAGGGCCCCTACGAGCAGTACTTC
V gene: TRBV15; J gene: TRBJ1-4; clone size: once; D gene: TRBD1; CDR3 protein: CATSGRGPGQVNEKLFF; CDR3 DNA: TGTGCCACCAGCGGAAGAGGCCCCGGACAGGTTAATGAAAAACTGTTTTTT
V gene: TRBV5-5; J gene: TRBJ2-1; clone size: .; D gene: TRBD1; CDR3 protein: CASSLPWGTGGHEQFF; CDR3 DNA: TGTGCCAGCAGCTTGCCTTGGGGGACAGGGGGACATGAGCAGTTCTTC
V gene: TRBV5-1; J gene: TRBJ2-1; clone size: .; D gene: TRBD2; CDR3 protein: CASSSTSGNNEQFF; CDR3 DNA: TGCGCCAGCAGCTCGACTAGCGGGAACAATGAGCAGTTCTTC
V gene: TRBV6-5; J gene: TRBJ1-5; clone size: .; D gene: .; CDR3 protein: CASSYTRGGQPQHF; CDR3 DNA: TGTGCCAGCAGTTACACCAGGGGTGGTCAGCCCCAGCATTTT
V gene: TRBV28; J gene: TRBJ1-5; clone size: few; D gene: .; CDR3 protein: CASSSPGGANQPQHF; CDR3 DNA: TGTGCCAGCAGTTCACCTGGGGGGGCCAATCAGCCCCAGCATTTT
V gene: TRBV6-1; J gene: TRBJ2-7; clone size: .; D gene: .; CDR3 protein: CASSADRAYEQYF; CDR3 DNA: TGTGCCAGCAGTGCTGACCGAGCCTACGAGCAGTACTTC
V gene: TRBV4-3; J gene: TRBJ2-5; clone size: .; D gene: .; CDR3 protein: CASSQEWGAVEETQYF; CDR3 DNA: TGCGCCAGCAGCCAAGAGTGGGGGGCCGTAGAAGAGACCCAGTACTTC
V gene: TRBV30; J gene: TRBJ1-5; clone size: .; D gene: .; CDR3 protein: CAWSAQTGGNQPQHF; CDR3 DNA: TGTGCCTGGAGTGCCCAAACAGGCGGCAATCAGCCCCAGCATTTT
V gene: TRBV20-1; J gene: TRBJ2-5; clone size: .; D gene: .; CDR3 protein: CSAGVPGTPVQYF; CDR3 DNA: TGCAGTGCTGGGGTCCCCGGGACTCCGGTTCAGTACTTC
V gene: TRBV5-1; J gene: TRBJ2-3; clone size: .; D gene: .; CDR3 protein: CASSFSRDTQYF; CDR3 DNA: TGCGCCAGCAGCTTCAGCCGAGATACGCAGTATTTT
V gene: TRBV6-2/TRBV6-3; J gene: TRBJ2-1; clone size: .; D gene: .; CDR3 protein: CASTMTGKNNEQFF; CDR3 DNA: TGTGCCAGCACCATGACCGGGAAAAACAATGAGCAGTTCTTC
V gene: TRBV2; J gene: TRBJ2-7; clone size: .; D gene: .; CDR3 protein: CASSEGQGIREQYF; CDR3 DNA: TGTGCCAGCAGTGAGGGGCAGGGAATACGCGAGCAGTACTTC
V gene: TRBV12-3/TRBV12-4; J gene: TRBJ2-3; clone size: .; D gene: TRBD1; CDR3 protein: CASCGQGARGPDTQYF; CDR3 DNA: TGTGCCAGTTGCGGACAGGGGGCGAGGGGGCCAGATACGCAGTATTTT